This T cell receptor beta chain was observed in a study of PD-1 blockade in classical Hodgkin lymphoma. Across the study: Patients received nivolumab 3 mg/kg intravenously every 2 weeks.

Details on this clone: The antigen remains undetermined.

Time point noted: cycle 4 day 1 (C4D1), after 6 weeks of nivolumab. Every patient was affected by relapse after autologous stem cell transplantation, while exposure to brentuximab vedotin was not uniform. When best responses were assessed, they were complete response, partial response or progressive disease. Germline CDR1 is SGHVS and CDR2 is FNYEAQ. The CDR3 has 16 residues. The V end was cut by 4 bases, the J end by 1 base, with 13 bases between. Study-level results: Compared with healthy donors, newly diagnosed patients reportedly showed lower baseline TCR diversity. It was among complete responders that baseline diversity resembled that of newly diagnosed patients.

Profiled with immunoSEQ multiplex PCR; TCRdb holds only in-frame clones, not every one. Here the sample spans 15,000 to 20,000 clones, 60% to 75% being singletons. The rearrangement joins TRBV7-6 to TRBJ2-2, with D possibly being TRBD2 (5 bases). Sequencing used peripheral blood mononuclear cells (PBMCs), obtained before the fourth cycle of nivolumab. This clonotype was obtained from a human donor with classical Hodgkin lymphoma. The DNA of the CDR3 is TGTGCCAGCAGCTATGTGGTCGGGGAGAACACCGGGGAGCTGTTTTTT. The encoded protein is CASSYVVGENTGELFF. Looking up the rest from reference TRBV7-6 and TRBJ2-2 gives the full variable domain: GAGVSQSPRYKVTKRGQDVALRCDPISGHVSLYWYRQALGQGPEFLTYFNYEAQQDKSGLPNDRFSAERPEGSISTLTIQRTEQRDSAMYRCASSYVVGENTGELFFGEGSRLTVL.